This TCR beta chain stems from a study of blood T cell repertoires in COVID-19. Study details: COVID-19 samples collected from the United States, Italy and Spain covered acute and convalescent phases. Sources were T cells, B-cell-depleted T cells, or PBMCs; the material itself was cDNA or gDNA.

This CDR3 spans 14 amino acids. Germline V gene lookup returns CDR1 MNHNY and CDR2 SVGAGI (reference sequence). V was clipped by 7 bases and J by 0 bases, with 11 bases between them. As originally analysed: From reference gene primer amplification, estimates of nucleated cell counts were derived. This table comes from immunoSEQ multiplex PCR, and its TCRdb copy is limited to in-frame clones, with some not included. Clonal size and the V and J genes are those of that table, whereas D and trimming came from the DNA. The table lists fewer than 70,000 clones, approximately 88% of them singletons, with roughly 2.3% in the top ten.

V usage is TRBV6-6 and J usage is TRBJ2-3, with D possibly TRBD2 on 5 matching bases. The receptor comes from a human donor in a cohort sampled during active COVID-19. The sequenced material came from peripheral blood. The CDR3: CASTPGTSTDTQYF. The CDR3 DNA sequence: TGTGCCAGCACCCCGGGAACAAGCACAGATACGCAGTATTTT.